The source of this T cell receptor (beta chain) is a study of PD-L1 blockade in urothelial cancer. CDR1 and CDR2 (germline): SGDLS, YYNGEE. The ends were cut back, 0 bases at V and 2 bases at J, with 11 bases in the middle. The CDR3 sequence is 15 residues long. The method was immunoSEQ multiplex PCR; TCRdb's version includes in-frame clones alone and lacks a portion of them. The sample yields over 35,000 clones, about 89% seen once. Time point in this sample: pretreatment peripheral blood. The chain is built from TRBV9 and TRBJ1-1; unclear D gene. The material was PBMCs, obtained around atezolizumab (anti-PD-L1) treatment. The sequence was obtained from a woman aged 60-70 years with urothelial cancer. The CDR3 protein is CASSVEGELNTEAFF. For the CDR3, the DNA is TGTGCCAGCAGCGTAGAGGGAGAGCTTAACACTGAAGCTTTCTTT.